These T cell receptor beta chains were read from a single sample in a study of cytomegalovirus exposure and HLA in healthy donors. Profiled with immunoSEQ multiplex PCR; TCRdb holds only in-frame clones, not every one. Of around 180,000 clones in the sample, 82% were seen once. The sequencing sample was made of PBMCs. The receptors were sampled from a woman between 45 and 60 years old in good health and CMV-seronegative. Both conserved end residues are part of each CDR3. Fields, in order: clone size, J gene, D gene, V gene, CDR3 DNA, CDR3 protein. A D gene is named only where the DNA matches it firmly. Where a row states a size, it is once, few, many or the class of an expanded clone; other rows omit it.

.	TRBJ1-5	TRBD1	TRBV6-6	TGTGCCAGCAAACAGGGGACCCAGCCCCAGCATTTT	CASKQGTQPQHF
.	TRBJ2-3	.	TRBV4-1	TGCGCCAGCAGCCAGCACTCGGATACGCAGTATTTT	CASSQHSDTQYF
.	TRBJ2-4	TRBD1	TRBV11-2	TGTGCCAGCAGCTCAAGCAGGGGGCGAGTTCTTGCCAAAAACATTCAGTACTTC	CASSSSRGRVLAKNIQYF
.	TRBJ2-1	TRBD1	TRBV7-9	TGTGCCAGCAGCCAAACAGGGGAGAATGAGCAGTTCTTC	CASSQTGENEQFF
once	TRBJ1-1	.	TRBV11-2	TGTGCCAGCAGCTTGAGGGCGTCAAACACTGAAGCTTTCTTT	CASSLRASNTEAFF
.	TRBJ2-1	.	TRBV10-2	TGCGCCACCAGGCGCGAGAGCTCCTACAATGAGCAGTTCTTC	CATRRESSYNEQFF
.	TRBJ2-1	TRBD2	TRBV14	TGTGCCAGCGGACCCTTACCGGGACTAGCGGGCCATAAAACGGGGGAGCAGTTCTTC	CASGPLPGLAGHKTGEQFF
.	TRBJ1-1	.	TRBV2	TGTGCCAGCAGAATGACAGGAGTGAACACTGAAGCTTTCTTT	CASRMTGVNTEAFF
.	TRBJ2-1	TRBD2	TRBV28	TGTGCCAGCAGTTTGCATGGACTAGCGGGAGGTGAGCAGTTCTTC	CASSLHGLAGGEQFF
.	TRBJ2-5	.	TRBV29-1	TGCAGTTCATTCGGGTTCTCGGATACCCAGTACTTC	CSSFGFSDTQYF
.	TRBJ1-2	.	TRBV11-1	TGTGCCAGCAGCTCGGGTCACTATGGCTACACCTTC	CASSSGHYGYTF
.	TRBJ1-1	.	TRBV11-1	TGTGCCAGCAGCTACGGACACAACACTGAAGCTTTCTTT	CASSYGHNTEAFF
once	TRBJ1-2	.	TRBV19	TGTGCCAGTAGTTGGGACACCTGGGGCTACACCTTC	CASSWDTWGYTF
.	TRBJ1-1	.	TRBV6-1	TGTGCCAGCAGTGACCAGGGCCAGGCGAACACTGAAGCTTTCTTT	CASSDQGQANTEAFF
.	TRBJ2-2	.	TRBV7-3	TGTGCCAGCAGCCCCAGCGCGGGATACACCGGGGAGCTGTTTTTT	CASSPSAGYTGELFF
.	TRBJ2-7	.	TRBV10-3	TGTGCCATCAGTGAGTCAAGTTCGGGGTACGAGCAGTACTTC	CAISESSSGYEQYF
.	TRBJ2-2	.	TRBV7-9	TGTGCCAGCAGTGTAACAGGATACACCGGGGAGCTGTTTTTT	CASSVTGYTGELFF
.	TRBJ1-2	.	TRBV2	TGTGCCAGCATAGTGGGGCTTGCAGGGTTCTGCACCTTC	CASIVGLAGFCTF
few	TRBJ2-1	.	TRBV9	TGTGCCAGCAGCCCCCTCTTGGGAGCATACAATGAGCAGTTCTTC	CASSPLLGAYNEQFF
.	TRBJ2-1	.	TRBV14	TGTGCCAGCAGCCCTTATCACGGGATTTTCAACGGTGAGCAGTTCTTC	CASSPYHGIFNGEQFF
few	TRBJ1-5	.	TRBV10-1	TGCGCCAGCAATGTTCCCTGGGAGGGCAATCAGCCCCAGCATTTT	CASNVPWEGNQPQHF
.	TRBJ2-2	.	TRBV30	TGTGCCTGGTCAGGGGGGCCGAACACCGGGGAGCTGTTTTTT	CAWSGGPNTGELFF
.	TRBJ2-5	.	TRBV5-1	TGCGCCAGCAGCTTGAGGGGGGAGACCCAGTACTTC	CASSLRGETQYF
.	TRBJ2-3	.	TRBV5-1	TGCGCCAGCAGCTTGGGCGAGGGCCTAGATACGCAGTATTTT	CASSLGEGLDTQYF
few	TRBJ1-2	TRBD1	TRBV9	TGTGCCAGCAGCGTAGTGCAGGGGGCGTCGGGTGACTATGGCTACACCTTC	CASSVVQGASGDYGYTF
.	TRBJ1-5	TRBD1	TRBV28	TGTGCCAGCAGTTCACAGGGGGCGCGTTCAGGTCAGCCCCAGCATTTT	CASSSQGARSGQPQHF
.	TRBJ2-1	TRBD2	TRBV5-1	TGCGCCAGCAGCTCCCGACTAGCGGGGGGGCCCGATGAGCAGTTCTTC	CASSSRLAGGPDEQFF
few	TRBJ1-2	TRBD1	TRBV5-1	TGCGCCAGCAGCGCGGACAGGGGAGGTGGCTACACCTTC	CASSADRGGGYTF
.	TRBJ1-2	.	TRBV28	TGTGCCAGCACACGAACGGGGAGGAACTATGGCTACACCTTC	CASTRTGRNYGYTF
.	TRBJ1-2	.	TRBV19	TGTGCCAGTAATAGAAGGTCGGGGAAGGTTGGCTACACCTTC	CASNRRSGKVGYTF
.	TRBJ2-1	TRBD2	TRBV4-2	TGTGCCAGCAGCCCCCGTGGTAGCGGGAGGGCCCGTCAGGGTGAGCAGTTCTTC	CASSPRGSGRARQGEQFF
.	TRBJ1-5	TRBD1	TRBV2	TGTGCCAGCAGTGATACAGGGGGCAGCCAGCCCCAGCATTTT	CASSDTGGSQPQHF
.	TRBJ2-1	TRBD2	TRBV7-2	TGTGCCAGCACCCGAGGACTAGCGGCCTCCTACAATGAGCAGTTCTTC	CASTRGLAASYNEQFF
.	TRBJ2-1	TRBD2	TRBV5-1	TGCGCCAGCAGCTTGTTCGGGCTAGCGGGAGATGAGCAGTTCTTC	CASSLFGLAGDEQFF
.	TRBJ1-1	.	TRBV27	TGTGCCAGCCAAGGGGTTATGAACACTGAAGCTTTCTTT	CASQGVMNTEAFF
.	TRBJ2-3	.	TRBV15	TGTGCCACCAGCAGAGCCCCGGTAGATACGCAGTATTTT	CATSRAPVDTQYF
.	TRBJ2-5	.	TRBV19	TGTGCCAGTAGTATAGGTTCGGGTGGGCAAGAGACCCAGTACTTC	CASSIGSGGQETQYF
.	TRBJ2-7	TRBD1	TRBV6-5	TGTGCCAGCAGTGGCTTGTGGACAGGCAACTACGAGCAGTACTTC	CASSGLWTGNYEQYF
.	TRBJ1-4	TRBD1	TRBV28	TGTGCCAGCAGGGGACAGGGCGCAAATGAAAAACTGTTTTTT	CASRGQGANEKLFF
.	TRBJ1-1	TRBD1	TRBV6-7	TGTGCCAGCACTACTAGACGGACAGGGGGCGACACTGAAGCTTTCTTT	CASTTRRTGGDTEAFF
.	TRBJ2-5	.	TRBV5-1	TGCGCCAGCAGCTTGGCTACCGGGAGTGGGGAGACCCAGTACTTC	CASSLATGSGETQYF
.	TRBJ2-7	.	TRBV6-1	TGTGCCAGCAGTGAAGCTTGGGGCCTCTCCTACGAGCAGTACTTC	CASSEAWGLSYEQYF
.	TRBJ2-3	.	TRBV7-2	TGTGCCAGCAGCATTCAGAGGACAGATACGCAGTATTTT	CASSIQRTDTQYF
.	TRBJ2-3	TRBD2	TRBV29-1	TGCAGCGTTGAAGTTGGCGGGAGGACAGATACGCAGTATTTT	CSVEVGGRTDTQYF
few	TRBJ2-7	.	TRBV6-1	TGTGCCAGCAGTGAAGTACCGGGGAGCTACGAGCAGTACTTC	CASSEVPGSYEQYF
.	TRBJ1-5	.	TRBV5-1	TGCGCCAGCAGCCCTGCTGGTACTGATCAGCCCCAGCATTTT	CASSPAGTDQPQHF
.	TRBJ2-2	.	TRBV7-7	TGTGCCAGCAGCCCCCGGACAGAGAACACCGGGGAGCTGTTTTTT	CASSPRTENTGELFF
.	TRBJ1-4	.	TRBV18	TGTGCCAGCTCATCGGACAGTCCAACTAATGAAAAACTGTTTTTT	CASSSDSPTNEKLFF
.	TRBJ2-7	.	TRBV7-2	TGTGCCAGCAGCTTAGCCCGATCCACTCCGGGGGAGCAGTACTTC	CASSLARSTPGEQYF
.	TRBJ2-3	TRBD2	TRBV4-1	TGCGCCAGCAGCCAAGATAGTGGGACTAGCGGGACTAGCACAGATACGCAGTATTTT	CASSQDSGTSGTSTDTQYF
.	TRBJ2-2	TRBD1	TRBV6-1	TGTGCCAGCAGGTCCGGGACAGGGAACACCGGGGAGCTGTTTTTT	CASRSGTGNTGELFF
few	TRBJ2-1	.	TRBV6-5	TGTGCCAGCAGTTTGGGAGCTGAGCAGTTCTTC	CASSLGAEQFF
.	TRBJ1-1	.	TRBV7-2	TGTGCCAGCAGCTTAGAGAGGCAGTTTGAAGCTTTCTTT	CASSLERQFEAFF
.	TRBJ2-7	TRBD1	TRBV2	TGTGCCAGCAGAGATAGGACAGGGCCGGCCTACGAGCAGTACTTC	CASRDRTGPAYEQYF
.	TRBJ1-5	.	TRBV18	TGTGCCAGCTCACCACGGGGAGGGGCCAGCAATCAGCCCCAGCATTTT	CASSPRGGASNQPQHF
.	TRBJ1-2	.	TRBV6-1	TGTGCCGGTACACGCGGTTATGGCTACACCTTC	CAGTRGYGYTF
.	TRBJ2-7	.	TRBV11-3	TGTGCCAGCAGCTTAGGAGCCCGGGACGAGCAGTACTTC	CASSLGARDEQYF
.	TRBJ2-2	.	TRBV4-1	TGCGCCAGCAGCCAGGCCCCGGGACTGTTACGGGAGCTGTTTTTT	CASSQAPGLLRELFF